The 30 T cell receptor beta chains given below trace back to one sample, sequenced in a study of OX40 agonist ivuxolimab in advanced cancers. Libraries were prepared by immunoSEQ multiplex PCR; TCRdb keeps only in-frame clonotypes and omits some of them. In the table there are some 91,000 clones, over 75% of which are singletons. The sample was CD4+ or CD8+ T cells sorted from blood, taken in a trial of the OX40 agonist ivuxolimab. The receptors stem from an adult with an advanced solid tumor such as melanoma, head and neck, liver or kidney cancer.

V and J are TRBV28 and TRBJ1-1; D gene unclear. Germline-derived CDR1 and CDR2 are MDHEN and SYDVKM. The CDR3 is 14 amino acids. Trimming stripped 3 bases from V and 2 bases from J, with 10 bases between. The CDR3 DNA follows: TGTGCCAGCAGTTTCACTGGACTTAACACTGAAGCTTTCTTT. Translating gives CASSFTGLNTEAFF.

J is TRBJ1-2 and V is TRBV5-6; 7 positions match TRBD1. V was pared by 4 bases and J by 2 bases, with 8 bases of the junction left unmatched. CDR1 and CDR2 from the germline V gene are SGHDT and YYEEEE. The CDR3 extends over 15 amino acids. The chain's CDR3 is CASSVYQQGNYGYTF. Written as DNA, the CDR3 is TGTGCCAGCAGCGTATACCAACAGGGGAACTATGGCTACACCTTC.

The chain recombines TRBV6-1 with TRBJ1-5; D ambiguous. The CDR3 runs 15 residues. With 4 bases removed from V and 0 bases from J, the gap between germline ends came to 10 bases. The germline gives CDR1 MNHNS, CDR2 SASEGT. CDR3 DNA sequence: TGTGCCAGCAGTGCACAGCCTAATAGCAATCAGCCCCAGCATTTT. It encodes CASSAQPNSNQPQHF.

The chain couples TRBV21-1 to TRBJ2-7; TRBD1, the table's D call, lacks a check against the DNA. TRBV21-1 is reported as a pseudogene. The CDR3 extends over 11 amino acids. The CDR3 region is CASRITYEQYF. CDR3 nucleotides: TGTGCCAGCAGAATCACCTACGAGCAGTACTTC.

CDR3 sequence reads: CASSYSRQGMGEQYF. The CDR3 DNA is TGTGCCAGCAGTTACTCGAGACAGGGGATGGGCGAGCAGTACTTC. The V gene is TRBV6-5, the J gene TRBJ2-7, with 8 bases fitting TRBD1. The CDR3 is made up of 15 amino acids. V shed 0 bases, J shed 6 bases, and the junction held 7 bases outside the gene matches. Germline values: CDR1 MNHEY, CDR2 SVGAGI.

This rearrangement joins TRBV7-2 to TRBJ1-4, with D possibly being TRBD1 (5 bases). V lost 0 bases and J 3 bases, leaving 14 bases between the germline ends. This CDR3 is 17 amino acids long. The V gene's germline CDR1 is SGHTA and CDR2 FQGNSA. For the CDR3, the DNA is TGTGCCAGCAGCTTAGCATCGCGGGGGTCTCCTAATGAAAAACTGTTTTTT. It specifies CASSLASRGSPNEKLFF.

CDR3 coding DNA: TGTGCCAGCAGCGTAGAAAGTAGCTCTAGCTCCTACAATGAGCAGTTCTTC. It is translated as CASSVESSSSSYNEQFF. The gene calls are TRBV9 and TRBJ2-1, with D uncertain. Trimming pared 0 bases from V and 0 bases from J, leaving 13 bases between. The CDR3 has 17 amino acids. Germline V gene lookup returns CDR1 SGDLS and CDR2 YYNGEE.

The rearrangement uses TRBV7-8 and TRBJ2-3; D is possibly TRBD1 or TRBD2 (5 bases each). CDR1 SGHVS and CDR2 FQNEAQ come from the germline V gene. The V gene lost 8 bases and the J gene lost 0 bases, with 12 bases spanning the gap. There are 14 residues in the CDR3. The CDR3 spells CASGMGPSTDTQYF. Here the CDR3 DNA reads TGTGCCAGCGGAATGGGACCGAGCACAGATACGCAGTATTTT.

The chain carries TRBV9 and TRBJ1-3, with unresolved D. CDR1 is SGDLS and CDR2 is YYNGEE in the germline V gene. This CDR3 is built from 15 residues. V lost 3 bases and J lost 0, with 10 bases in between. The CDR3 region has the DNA TGTGCCAGCAGCGGTACAGTCCACTCTGGAAACACCATATATTTT. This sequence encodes CASSGTVHSGNTIYF.

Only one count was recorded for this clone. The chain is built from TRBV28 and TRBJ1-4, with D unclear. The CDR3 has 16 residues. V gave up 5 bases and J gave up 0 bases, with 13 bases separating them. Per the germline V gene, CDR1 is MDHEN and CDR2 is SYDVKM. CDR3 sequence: CASSPNLGTTNEKLFF. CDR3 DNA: TGTGCCAGCAGTCCCAATTTGGGAACAACTAATGAAAAACTGTTTTTT. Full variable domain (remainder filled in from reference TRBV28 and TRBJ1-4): DVKVTQSSRYLVKRTGEKVFLECVQDMDHENMFWYRQDPGLGLRLIYFSYDVKMKEKGDIPEGYSVSREKKERFSLILESASTNQTSMYLCASSPNLGTTNEKLFFGSGTQLSVL.

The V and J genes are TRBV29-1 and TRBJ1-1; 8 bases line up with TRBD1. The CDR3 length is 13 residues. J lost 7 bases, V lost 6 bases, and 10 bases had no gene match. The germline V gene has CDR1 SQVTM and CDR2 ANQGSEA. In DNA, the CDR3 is TGCAGCGTGTCAGCAGGGGGCTCGGGTGAAGCTTTCTTT. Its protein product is CSVSAGGSGEAFF.

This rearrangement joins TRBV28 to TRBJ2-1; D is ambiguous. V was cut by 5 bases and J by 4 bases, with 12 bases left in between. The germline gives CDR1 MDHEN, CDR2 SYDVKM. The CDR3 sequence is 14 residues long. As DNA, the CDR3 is TGTGCCAGCAGTCCCCCGGACCCTTACAATGAGCAGTTCTTC. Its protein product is CASSPPDPYNEQFF. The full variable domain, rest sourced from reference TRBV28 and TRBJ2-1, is DVKVTQSSRYLVKRTGEKVFLECVQDMDHENMFWYRQDPGLGLRLIYFSYDVKMKEKGDIPEGYSVSREKKERFSLILESASTNQTSMYLCASSPPDPYNEQFFGPGTRLTVL.

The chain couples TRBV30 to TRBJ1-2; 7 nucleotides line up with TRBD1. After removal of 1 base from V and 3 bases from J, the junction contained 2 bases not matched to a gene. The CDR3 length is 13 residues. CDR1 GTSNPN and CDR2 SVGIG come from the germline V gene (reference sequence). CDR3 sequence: CAWSAQGHYGYTF. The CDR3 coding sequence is TGTGCCTGGAGTGCACAGGGGCACTATGGCTACACCTTC. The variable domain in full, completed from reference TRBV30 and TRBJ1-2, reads SQTIHQWPATLVQPVGSPLSLECTVEGTSNPNLYWYRQAAGRGLQLLFYSVGIGQISSEVPQNLSASRPQDRQFILSSKKLLLSDSGFYLCAWSAQGHYGYTFGSGTRLTVV.

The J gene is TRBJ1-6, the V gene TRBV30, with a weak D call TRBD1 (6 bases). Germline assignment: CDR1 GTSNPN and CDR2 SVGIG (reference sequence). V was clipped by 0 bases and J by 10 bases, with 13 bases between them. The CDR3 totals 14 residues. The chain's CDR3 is CAWSVRGGQSPLHF. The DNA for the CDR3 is TGTGCCTGGAGTGTACGAGGGGGTCAGTCACCCCTCCACTTT.

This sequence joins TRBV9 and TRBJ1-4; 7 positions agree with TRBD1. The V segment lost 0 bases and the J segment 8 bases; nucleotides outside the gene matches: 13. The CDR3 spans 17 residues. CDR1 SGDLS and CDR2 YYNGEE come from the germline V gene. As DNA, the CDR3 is TGTGCCAGCAGCGTAGGAGGGGGAACAGGGGTAGAGGAAAAACTGTTTTTT. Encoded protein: CASSVGGGTGVEEKLFF.

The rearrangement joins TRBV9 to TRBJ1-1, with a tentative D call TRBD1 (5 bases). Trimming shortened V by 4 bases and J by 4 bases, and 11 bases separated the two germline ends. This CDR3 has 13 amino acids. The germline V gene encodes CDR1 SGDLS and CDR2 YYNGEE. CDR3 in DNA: TGTGCCAGCAGCTCCCAAGGGGTCACTGAAGCTTTCTTT. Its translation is CASSSQGVTEAFF.

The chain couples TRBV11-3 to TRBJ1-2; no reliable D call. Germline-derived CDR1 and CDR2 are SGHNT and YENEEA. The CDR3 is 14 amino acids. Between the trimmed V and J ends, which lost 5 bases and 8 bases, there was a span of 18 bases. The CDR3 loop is CASSPLPDVGGYTF. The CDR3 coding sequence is TGTGCCAGCAGCCCCCTACCGGACGTAGGGGGCTACACCTTC. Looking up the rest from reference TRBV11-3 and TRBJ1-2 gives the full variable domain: EAGVVQSPRYKIIEKKQPVAFWCNPISGHNTLYWYLQNLGQGPELLIRYENEEAVDDSQLPKDRFSAERLKGVDSTLKIQPAELGDSAVYLCASSPLPDVGGYTFGSGTRLTVV.

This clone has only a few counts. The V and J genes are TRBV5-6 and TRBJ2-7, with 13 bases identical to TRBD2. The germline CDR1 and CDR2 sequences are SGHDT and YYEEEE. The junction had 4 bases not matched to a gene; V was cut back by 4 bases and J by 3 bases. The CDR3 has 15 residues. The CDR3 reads CASSPGLAGDYEQYV. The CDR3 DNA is TGTGCCAGCAGCCCCGGACTAGCGGGGGACTACGAGCAGTACGTC.

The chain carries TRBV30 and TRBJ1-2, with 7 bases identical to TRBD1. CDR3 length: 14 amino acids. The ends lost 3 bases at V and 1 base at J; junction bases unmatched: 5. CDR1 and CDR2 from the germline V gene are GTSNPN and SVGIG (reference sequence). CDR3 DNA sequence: TGTGCCTGGAGCCAAGGGGGCCTTAACTATGGCTACACCTTC. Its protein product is CAWSQGGLNYGYTF.

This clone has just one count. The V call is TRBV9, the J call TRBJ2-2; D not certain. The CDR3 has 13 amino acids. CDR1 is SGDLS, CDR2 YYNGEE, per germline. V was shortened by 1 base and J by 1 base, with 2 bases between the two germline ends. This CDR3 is CASSVRNTGELFF. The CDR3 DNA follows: TGTGCCAGCAGCGTACGGAACACCGGGGAGCTGTTTTTT.

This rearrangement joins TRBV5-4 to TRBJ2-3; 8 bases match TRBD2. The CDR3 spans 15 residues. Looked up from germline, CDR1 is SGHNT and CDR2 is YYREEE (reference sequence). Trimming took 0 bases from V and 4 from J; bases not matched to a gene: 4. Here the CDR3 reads CASSLERERADTQYF. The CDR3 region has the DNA TGTGCCAGCAGCTTGGAGCGGGAGCGAGCAGATACGCAGTATTTT.

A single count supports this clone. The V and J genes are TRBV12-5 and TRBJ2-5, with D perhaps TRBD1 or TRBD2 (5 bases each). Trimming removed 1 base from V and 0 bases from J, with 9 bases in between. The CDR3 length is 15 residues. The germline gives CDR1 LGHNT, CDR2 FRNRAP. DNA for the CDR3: TGTGCTAGTGGTTTGGCGGGACCTTACCAAGAGACCCAGTACTTC. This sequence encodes CASGLAGPYQETQYF.

CDR3 sequence reads: CASSLDYWEKLFF. Here the CDR3 DNA reads TGTGCCAGCAGCTTAGATTACTGGGAAAAACTGTTTTTT. The rearrangement links TRBV11-2 to TRBJ1-4; D ambiguous. Germline V lookup: CDR1 SGHAT, CDR2 FQNNGV. The CDR3 extends over 13 amino acids. V lost 0 bases to trimming and J lost 8 bases, with 7 bases between them.

The CDR3 protein is CASSRGTALYGYTF. CDR3 coding DNA: TGTGCCAGCAGCCGGGGGACAGCCCTCTATGGCTACACCTTC. The rearrangement uses TRBV7-2 and TRBJ1-2; 7 bases fit TRBD1. The CDR3 runs to 14 residues. V gave up 5 bases and J gave up 4 bases; unmatched junction bases: 7. Germline loops: CDR1 SGHTA, CDR2 FQGNSA.

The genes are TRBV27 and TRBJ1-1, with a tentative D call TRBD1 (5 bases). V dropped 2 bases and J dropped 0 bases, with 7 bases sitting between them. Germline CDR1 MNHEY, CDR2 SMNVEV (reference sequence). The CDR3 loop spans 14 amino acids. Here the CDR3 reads CASSLQGVNTEAFF. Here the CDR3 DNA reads TGTGCCAGCAGTTTACAGGGTGTGAACACTGAAGCTTTCTTT.

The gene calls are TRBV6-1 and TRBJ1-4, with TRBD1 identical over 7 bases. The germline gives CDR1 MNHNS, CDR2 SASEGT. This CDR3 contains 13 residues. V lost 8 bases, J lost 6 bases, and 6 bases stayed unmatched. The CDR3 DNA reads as TGTGCCAGCCAACCGGGACAGTATGAAAAACTGTTTTTT. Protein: CASQPGQYEKLFF.

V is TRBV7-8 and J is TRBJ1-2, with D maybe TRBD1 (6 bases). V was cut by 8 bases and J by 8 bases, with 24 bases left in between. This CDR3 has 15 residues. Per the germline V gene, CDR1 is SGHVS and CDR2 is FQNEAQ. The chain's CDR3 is CASRQMGGEGQGYTF. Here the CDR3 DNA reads TGTGCCAGCCGACAGATGGGGGGCGAAGGGCAGGGCTACACCTTC.

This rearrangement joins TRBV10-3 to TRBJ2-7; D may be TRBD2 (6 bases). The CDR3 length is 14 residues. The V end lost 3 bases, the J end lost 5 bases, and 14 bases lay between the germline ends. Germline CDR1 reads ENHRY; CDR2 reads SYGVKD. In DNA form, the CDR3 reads TGTGCCATCAGTGATAGGAGCGGGTCCCACGAGCAGTACGTC. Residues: CAISDRSGSHEQYV.

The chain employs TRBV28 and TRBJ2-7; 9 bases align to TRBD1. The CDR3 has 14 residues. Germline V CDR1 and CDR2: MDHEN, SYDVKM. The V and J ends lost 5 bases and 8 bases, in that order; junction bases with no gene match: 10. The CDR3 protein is CASSEQGANPQQYF. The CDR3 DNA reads TGTGCCAGCAGTGAACAGGGGGCGAACCCGCAGCAGTACTTC.

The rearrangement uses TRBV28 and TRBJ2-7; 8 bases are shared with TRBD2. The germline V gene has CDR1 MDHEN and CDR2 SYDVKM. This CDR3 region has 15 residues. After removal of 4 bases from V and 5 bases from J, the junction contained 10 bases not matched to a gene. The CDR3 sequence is CASSYQAGVRHEQYF. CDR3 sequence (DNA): TGTGCCAGCAGTTACCAAGCGGGAGTACGCCACGAGCAGTACTTC.